This T cell receptor (beta chain) was recovered during a study of identifying expanded T cells in peripheral blood (dated by TCRdb to about 2019). As for the study more broadly: Separate aliquots of the same genomic DNA pool were sequenced to produce technical replicates, and four replicates were compared in pairs.

For CDR1 and CDR2, the germline V gene (reference sequence) lists MNHEY and SMNVEV. Spanning cysteine to phenylalanine, the CDR3 consists of 13 amino acids. Here the CDR3 DNA is all that survives: 39 bases in frame from base 1. Trimming at the junction amounts to 5 bases on V and 3 bases on J, and the germline ends lie 8 bases apart. No immune events such as infections were documented for the healthy donors during the collection period. Time-dependent variance in a beta-binomial model of T-cell clone differential abundance was calibrated using healthy-donor blood repertoires as a training cohort. There were about 10 healthy donors in the training cohort, of whom 3 were female and 7 were male. Donor ages ranged from about 29 to 65 years, with an average of 43 years. Whole blood, obtained from a commercial supplier, was collected from each healthy donor at three time points spaced roughly 14 days apart. Genomic DNA was extracted from unsorted whole blood for immunosequencing.

This clone showed up just a few times. Its specific antigen is unknown. No base qualities exist here, and no much larger clone lies one base off it. The study at large found these results: Both the number of clones called differentially abundant and the false-positive rate were significantly reduced by the beta-binomial model across all healthy-donor time intervals. Across all healthy donors, variance in clone template counts between approximately 2-week samples was found to increase significantly with total template count. About 1.2 differentially abundant clones were flagged by the binomial model between technical replicates, whereas about 15 and 19 were flagged over roughly two weeks and four weeks, respectively. The authors expected that over much longer intervals, such as months to years, biological variance in healthy repertoires might increase even further.

The immunoSEQ Assay, which relies on bias-controlled multiplex PCR amplification of genomic DNA, was used to profile TCRbeta CDR3 regions. In the original analysis: The absolute abundance of each unique TCRbeta CDR3 region was quantified after sequences were collapsed and filtered. Differential abundance was assessed using a binomial (Fisher-equivalent) model and a beta-binomial model in which time-dependent variance fitted from healthy donors was added. Clones with fewer than 5 combined templates were removed, and a clone was called differentially abundant if the clone's Benjamini-Hochberg FDR was below 0.01. Using the form v = (b*log(k)+a)^2, the beta-binomial variance was modeled as a function of the total template count across the two samples. In its TCRdb copy, this immuneACCESS table keeps in-frame sequences only and misses some clones. Where compared with another copy, unresolved V genes explain less than half of these, and the others have no known cause. The V and J calls and the clone size are those of that table, but D and trimming were determined from the DNA. The table for this sample lists over 65,000 clones; 80% to 90% of them were counted only once. The ten most abundant clones make up roughly 7% of the sample.

The sequence is built from TRBV27 and TRBJ2-1; the D gene assignment is ambiguous. Input material: blood. The TCR sequence derives from a person aged 18 to 75 in good health. The bases are TGTGCCAGCAGTCGGTCCGGCTACAATGAGCAGTTCTTC. It codes for CASSRSGYNEQFF.